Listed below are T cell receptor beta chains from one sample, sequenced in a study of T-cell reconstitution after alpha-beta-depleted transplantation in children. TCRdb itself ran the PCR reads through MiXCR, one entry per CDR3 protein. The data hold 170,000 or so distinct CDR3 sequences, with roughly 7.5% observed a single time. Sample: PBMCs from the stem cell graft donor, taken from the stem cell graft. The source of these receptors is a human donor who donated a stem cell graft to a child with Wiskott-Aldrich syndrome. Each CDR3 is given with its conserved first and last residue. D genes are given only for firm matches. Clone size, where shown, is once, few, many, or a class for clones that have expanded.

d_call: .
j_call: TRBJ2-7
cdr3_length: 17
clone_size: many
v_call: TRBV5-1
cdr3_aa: CASSLAYGGSSSYEQYF
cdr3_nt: TGCGCCAGCAGCTTGGCCTACGGGGGCTCGAGCTCCTACGAGCAGTACTTC

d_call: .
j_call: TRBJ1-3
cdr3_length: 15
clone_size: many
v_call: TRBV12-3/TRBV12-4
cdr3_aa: CASSLSGISGNTIYF
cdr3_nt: TGTGCCAGCAGTTTATCAGGCATCTCTGGAAACACCATATATTTT

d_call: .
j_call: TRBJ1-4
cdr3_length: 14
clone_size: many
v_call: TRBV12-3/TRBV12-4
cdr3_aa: CASRQRGGFEKLFF
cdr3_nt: TGTGCCAGCAGACAACGGGGTGGCTTTGAAAAACTGTTTTTT

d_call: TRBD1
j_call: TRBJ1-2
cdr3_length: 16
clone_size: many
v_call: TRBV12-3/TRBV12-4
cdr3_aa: CASSLANRGQSYGYTF
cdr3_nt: TGTGCCAGCAGTTTAGCGAACAGGGGGCAAAGCTATGGCTACACCTTC

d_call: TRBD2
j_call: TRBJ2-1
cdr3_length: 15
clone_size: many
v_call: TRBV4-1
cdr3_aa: CASRRLAGENNEQFF
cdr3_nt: TGCGCCAGCAGGAGACTAGCGGGGGAGAACAATGAGCAGTTCTTC

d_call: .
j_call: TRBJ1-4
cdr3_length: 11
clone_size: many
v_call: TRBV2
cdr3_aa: CASKEGEKLFF
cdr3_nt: TGTGCCAGCAAGGAGGGTGAAAAACTGTTTTTT

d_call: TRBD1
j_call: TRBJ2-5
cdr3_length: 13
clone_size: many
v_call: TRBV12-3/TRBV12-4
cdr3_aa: CASSHNRGETQYF
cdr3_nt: TGTGCCAGCAGTCACAACAGGGGAGAGACCCAGTACTTC

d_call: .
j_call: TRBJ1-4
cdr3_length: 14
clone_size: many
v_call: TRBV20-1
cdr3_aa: CSAPIAGHNEKLFF
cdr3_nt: TGCAGTGCACCTATCGCCGGTCATAATGAAAAACTGTTTTTT

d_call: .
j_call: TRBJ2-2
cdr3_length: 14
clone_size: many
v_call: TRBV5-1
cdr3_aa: CASSLVLAPGELFF
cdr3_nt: TGCGCCAGCAGCTTGGTGTTAGCGCCCGGGGAGCTGTTTTTT

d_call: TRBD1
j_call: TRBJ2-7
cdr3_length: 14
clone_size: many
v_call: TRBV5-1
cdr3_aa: CASSLRQGYYEQYF
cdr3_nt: TGCGCCAGCAGCTTACGACAGGGGTACTACGAGCAGTACTTC

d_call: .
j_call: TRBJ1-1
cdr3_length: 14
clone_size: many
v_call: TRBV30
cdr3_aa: CAWSVLGRHTEAFF
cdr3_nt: TGTGCCTGGAGTGTATTAGGGCGCCACACTGAAGCTTTCTTT

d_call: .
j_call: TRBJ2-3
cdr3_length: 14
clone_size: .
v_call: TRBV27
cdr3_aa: CASSLYRTTDTQYF
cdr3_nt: TGTGCCAGCAGTCTGTACAGAACCACAGATACGCAGTATTTT

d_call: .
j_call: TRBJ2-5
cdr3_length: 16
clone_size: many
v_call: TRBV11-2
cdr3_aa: CASSLVGPGMQETQYF
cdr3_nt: TGTGCCAGCAGCTTAGTAGGACCGGGAATGCAAGAGACCCAGTACTTC

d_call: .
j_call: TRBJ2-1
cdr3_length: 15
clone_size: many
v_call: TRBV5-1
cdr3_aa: CASTDGRSSYNEQFF
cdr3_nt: TGCGCCAGCACCGACGGCAGAAGCTCCTACAATGAGCAGTTCTTC

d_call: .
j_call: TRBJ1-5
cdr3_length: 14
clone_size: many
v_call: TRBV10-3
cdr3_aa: CAIRTDGDNQPQHF
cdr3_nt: TGTGCCATCAGGACCGACGGAGACAATCAGCCCCAGCATTTT

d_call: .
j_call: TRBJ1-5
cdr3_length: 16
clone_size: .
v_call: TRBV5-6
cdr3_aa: CASSPGGLYSNQPQHF
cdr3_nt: TGTGCCAGCAGCCCTGGTGGTCTTTATAGCAATCAGCCCCAGCATTTT

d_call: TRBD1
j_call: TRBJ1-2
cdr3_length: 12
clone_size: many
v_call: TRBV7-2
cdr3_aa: CASRTGDYGYTF
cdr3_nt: TGTGCCAGCCGGACAGGGGACTATGGCTACACCTTC

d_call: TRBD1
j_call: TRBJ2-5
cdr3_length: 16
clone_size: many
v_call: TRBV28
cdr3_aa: CASSTPMTGRVETQYF
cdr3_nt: TGTGCCAGCAGTACCCCGATGACAGGGCGCGTTGAGACCCAGTACTTC

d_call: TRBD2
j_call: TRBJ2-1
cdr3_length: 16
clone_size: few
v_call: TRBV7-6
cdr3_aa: CASSFASGRGFDEQFF
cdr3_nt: TGTGCCAGCAGCTTTGCTAGCGGGAGAGGGTTCGATGAGCAGTTCTTC

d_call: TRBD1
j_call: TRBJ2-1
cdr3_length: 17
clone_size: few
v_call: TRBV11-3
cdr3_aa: CASSLAGPGQGPNEQFF
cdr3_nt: TGTGCCAGCAGCTTAGCGGGCCCGGGACAGGGACCCAATGAGCAGTTCTTC

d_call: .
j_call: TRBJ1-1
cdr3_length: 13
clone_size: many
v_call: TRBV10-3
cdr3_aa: CAISERDGAEAFF
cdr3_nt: TGTGCCATCAGTGAGAGGGATGGGGCGGAAGCTTTCTTT

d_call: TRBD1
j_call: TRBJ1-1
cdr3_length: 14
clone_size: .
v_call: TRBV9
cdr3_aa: CASSPGTARTEAFF
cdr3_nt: TGTGCCAGCAGCCCTGGGACAGCTAGAACTGAAGCTTTCTTT

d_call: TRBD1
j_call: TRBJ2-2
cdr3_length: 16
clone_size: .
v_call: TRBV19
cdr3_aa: CASSIGQGAIVGEPFF
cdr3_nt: TGTGCCAGTAGTATCGGCCAGGGGGCTATCGTCGGGGAGCCGTTTTTT

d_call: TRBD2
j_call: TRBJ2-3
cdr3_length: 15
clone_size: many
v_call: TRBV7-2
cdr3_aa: CASSFGGVETDTQYF
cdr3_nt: TGTGCCAGCAGCTTCGGGGGGGTGGAGACAGATACGCAGTATTTT

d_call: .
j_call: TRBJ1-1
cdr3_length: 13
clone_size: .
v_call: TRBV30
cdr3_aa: CAWSVGLNTEAFF
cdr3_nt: TGTGCCTGGAGTGTTGGGCTGAACACTGAAGCTTTCTTT

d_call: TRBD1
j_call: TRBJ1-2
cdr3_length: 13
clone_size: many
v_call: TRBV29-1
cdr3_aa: CSVVDRERTGYTF
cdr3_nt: TGCAGCGTTGTGGACAGGGAACGGACTGGCTACACCTTC

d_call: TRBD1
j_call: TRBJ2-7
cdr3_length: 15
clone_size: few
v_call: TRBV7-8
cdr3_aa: CASSLFGTGSNEQYF
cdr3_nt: TGTGCCAGCAGCTTGTTTGGGACAGGGTCCAACGAGCAGTACTTC

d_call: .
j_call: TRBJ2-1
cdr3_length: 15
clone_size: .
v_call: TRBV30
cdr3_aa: CAWSEHPGAYNEQFF
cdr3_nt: TGTGCCTGGAGTGAGCATCCAGGAGCCTACAATGAGCAGTTCTTC

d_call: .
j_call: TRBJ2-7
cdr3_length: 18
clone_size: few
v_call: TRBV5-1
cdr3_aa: CASSLGWGAVAAAYEQYF
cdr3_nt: TGCGCCAGCAGCTTGGGTTGGGGGGCAGTCGCAGCCGCCTACGAGCAGTACTTC

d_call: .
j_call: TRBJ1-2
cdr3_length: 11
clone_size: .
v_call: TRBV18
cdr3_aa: CASSPKDGYTF
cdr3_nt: TGTGCCAGCTCACCGAAGGATGGCTACACCTTC

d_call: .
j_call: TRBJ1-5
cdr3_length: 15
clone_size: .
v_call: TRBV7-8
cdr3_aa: CASSNYGEVNQPQHF
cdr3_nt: TGTGCCAGCAGCAATTACGGGGAGGTAAATCAGCCCCAGCATTTT

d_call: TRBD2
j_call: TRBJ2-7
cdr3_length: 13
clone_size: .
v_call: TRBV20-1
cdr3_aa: CSASLAGDAEQYF
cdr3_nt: TGCAGTGCTAGCCTAGCGGGAGATGCCGAGCAGTACTTC

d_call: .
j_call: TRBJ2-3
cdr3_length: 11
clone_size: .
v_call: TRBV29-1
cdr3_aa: CSVGGADTQYF
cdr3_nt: TGCAGCGTTGGGGGTGCAGATACGCAGTATTTT

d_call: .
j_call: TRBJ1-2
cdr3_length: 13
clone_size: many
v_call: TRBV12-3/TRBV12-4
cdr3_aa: CASRLSRTANYTF
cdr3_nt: TGTGCCAGCAGGTTGTCCCGGACAGCCAACTACACCTTC

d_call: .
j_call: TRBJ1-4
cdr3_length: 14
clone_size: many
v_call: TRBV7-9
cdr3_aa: CASSWTTSNEKLFF
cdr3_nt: TGTGCCAGCAGCTGGACCACATCTAATGAAAAACTGTTTTTT

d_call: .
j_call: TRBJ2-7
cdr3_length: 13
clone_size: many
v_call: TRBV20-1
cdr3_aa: CSAREANREGQYF
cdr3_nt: TGCAGTGCTAGAGAGGCCAACAGGGAGGGGCAGTACTTC

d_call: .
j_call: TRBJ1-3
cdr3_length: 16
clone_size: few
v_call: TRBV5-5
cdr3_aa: CASSLGGGQSGNTIYF
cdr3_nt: TGTGCCAGCAGCTTAGGAGGGGGTCAATCTGGAAACACCATATATTTT